The TCR beta chain under discussion was sequenced for a study of follicular helper T cells after annual influenza vaccination. Germline lookup yields CDR1 SGHRS and CDR2 YFSETQ. The CDR3 covers 17 residues. The V gene end was trimmed by 4 bases and the J gene end by 5 bases; junction bases not matched to a gene: 14. The protocol was immunoSEQ multiplex PCR, while the TCRdb copy is restricted to in-frame clones and leaves out a portion. Altogether 9,300 or so clones are present, approximately 81% being singletons, with the ten largest covering around 3.5%. Regarding time point: 2014-2015 season, 7 days after vaccination. Before and after seasonal inactivated influenza vaccination, adults gave blood for sorting CD4 subsets for sequencing.

Sequencing used CXCR5+ CD38- circulating T follicular helper cells from blood, obtained 7 days after influenza vaccination. Subset: circulating Tfh, non-naive CD4+CXCR5+PD-1+ (ICOS+CD38+ or ICOS-CD38-). The TCR originated in an adult who received the influenza vaccine. This sequence joins TRBV5-1 and TRBJ1-1, with TRBD1 matching over 10 bases. This chain's CDR3 is CASSTTGGTGVVTEAFF. The CDR3 DNA sequence: TGCGCCAGCAGCACCACCGGGGGGACAGGGGTGGTGACTGAAGCTTTCTTT.